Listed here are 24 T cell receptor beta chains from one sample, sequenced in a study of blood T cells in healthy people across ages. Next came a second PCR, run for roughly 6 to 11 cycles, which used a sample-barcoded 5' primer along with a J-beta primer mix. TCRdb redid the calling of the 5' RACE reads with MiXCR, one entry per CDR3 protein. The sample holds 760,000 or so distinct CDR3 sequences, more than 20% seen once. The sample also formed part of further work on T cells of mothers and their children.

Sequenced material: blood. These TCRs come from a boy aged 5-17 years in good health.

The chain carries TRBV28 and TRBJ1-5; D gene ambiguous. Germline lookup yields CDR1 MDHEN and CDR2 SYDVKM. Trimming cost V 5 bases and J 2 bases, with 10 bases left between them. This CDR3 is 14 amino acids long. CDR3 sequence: CASSKELGNQPQHF. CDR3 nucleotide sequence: TGTGCCAGCAGTAAGGAGTTGGGCAATCAGCCCCAGCATTTT.

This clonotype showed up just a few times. CDR3 sequence: CASSQVAGGAYEQYF. The CDR3 DNA sequence: TGTGCCAGCAGCCAAGTGGCGGGGGGCGCGTACGAGCAGTACTTC. This chain connects TRBV3-1 to TRBJ2-7; TRBD2 aligns across 8 bases. V trimming: 1 base; J trimming: 4 bases; junction bases outside the gene matches: 6. Looked up from germline, CDR1 is LGHDT and CDR2 is YNNKEL (reference sequence). The CDR3 totals 15 residues.

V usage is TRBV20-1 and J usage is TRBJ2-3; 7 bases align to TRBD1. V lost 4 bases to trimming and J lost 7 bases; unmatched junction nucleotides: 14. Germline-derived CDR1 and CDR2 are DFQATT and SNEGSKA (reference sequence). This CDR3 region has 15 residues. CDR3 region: CSATLPGQPSNTQYF. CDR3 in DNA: TGCAGTGCTACACTACCGGGACAGCCGAGTAATACGCAGTATTTT.

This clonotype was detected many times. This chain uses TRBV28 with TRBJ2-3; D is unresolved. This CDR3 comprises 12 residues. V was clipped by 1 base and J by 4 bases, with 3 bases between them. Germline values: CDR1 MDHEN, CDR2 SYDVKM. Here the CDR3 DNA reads TGTGCCAGCAGTTTATATGCAGATACGCAGTATTTT. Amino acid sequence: CASSLYADTQYF.

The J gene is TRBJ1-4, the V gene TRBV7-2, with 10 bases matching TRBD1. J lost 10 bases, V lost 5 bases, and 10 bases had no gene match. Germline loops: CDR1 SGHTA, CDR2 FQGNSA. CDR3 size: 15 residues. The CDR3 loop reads CASSPRTGGDAKLFF. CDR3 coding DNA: TGTGCCAGCAGCCCCAGGACAGGGGGGGATGCAAAACTGTTTTTT.

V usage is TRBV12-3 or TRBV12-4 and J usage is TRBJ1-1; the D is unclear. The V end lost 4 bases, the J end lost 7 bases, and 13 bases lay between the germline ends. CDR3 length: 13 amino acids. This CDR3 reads CASSSLLRDEAFF. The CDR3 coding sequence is TGTGCCAGCAGTTCCCTCCTCCGGGATGAAGCTTTCTTT.

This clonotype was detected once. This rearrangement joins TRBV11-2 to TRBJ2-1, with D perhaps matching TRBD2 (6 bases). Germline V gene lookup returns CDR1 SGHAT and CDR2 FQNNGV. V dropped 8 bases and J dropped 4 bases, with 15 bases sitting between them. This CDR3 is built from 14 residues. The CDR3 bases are TGTGCCAGCTACTCGGGGGACTTATACAATGAGCAGTTCTTC. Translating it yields CASYSGDLYNEQFF.

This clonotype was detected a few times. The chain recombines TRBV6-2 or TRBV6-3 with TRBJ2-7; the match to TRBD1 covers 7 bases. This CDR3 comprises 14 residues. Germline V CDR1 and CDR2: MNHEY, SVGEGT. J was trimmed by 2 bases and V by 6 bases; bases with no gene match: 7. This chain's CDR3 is CASRDEGAPYEQYF. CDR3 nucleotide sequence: TGTGCCAGCAGGGATGAGGGGGCACCCTACGAGCAGTACTTC.

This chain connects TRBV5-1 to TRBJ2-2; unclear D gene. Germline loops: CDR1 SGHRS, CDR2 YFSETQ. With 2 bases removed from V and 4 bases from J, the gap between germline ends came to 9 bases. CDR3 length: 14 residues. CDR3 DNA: TGCGCCAGCAGCTTCGAGTCACCCACCGGGGAGCTGTTTTTT. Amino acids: CASSFESPTGELFF.

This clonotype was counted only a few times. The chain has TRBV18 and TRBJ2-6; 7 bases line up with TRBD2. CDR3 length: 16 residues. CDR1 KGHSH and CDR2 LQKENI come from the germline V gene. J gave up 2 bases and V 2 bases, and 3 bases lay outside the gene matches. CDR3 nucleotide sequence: TGTGCCAGCTCACCATACCGGGGGGCTGGGGCCAACGTCCTGACTTTC. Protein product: CASSPYRGAGANVLTF.

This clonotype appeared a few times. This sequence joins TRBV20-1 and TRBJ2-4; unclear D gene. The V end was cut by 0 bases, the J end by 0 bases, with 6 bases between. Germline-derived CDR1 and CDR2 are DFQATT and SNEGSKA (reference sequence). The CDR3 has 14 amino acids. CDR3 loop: CSARDLIAKNIQYF. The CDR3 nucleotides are TGCAGTGCTAGAGATCTCATAGCCAAAAACATTCAGTACTTC.

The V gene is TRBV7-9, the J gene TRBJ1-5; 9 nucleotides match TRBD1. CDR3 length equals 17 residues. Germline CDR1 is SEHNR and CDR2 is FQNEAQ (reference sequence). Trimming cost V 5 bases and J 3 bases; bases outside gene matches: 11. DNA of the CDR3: TGTGCCAGCAGCCCCGGGCGGGGACAGGGTCTCAATCAGCCCCAGCATTTT. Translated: CASSPGRGQGLNQPQHF.

Here the CDR3 reads CASSEGYSPLHF. The CDR3 DNA is TGTGCCAGCAGCGAGGGATATTCACCCCTCCACTTT. The chain combines TRBV7-9 with TRBJ1-6; no clear D. The V gene's germline CDR1 is SEHNR and CDR2 FQNEAQ (reference sequence). The CDR3 length is 12 residues. V was cut by 5 bases and J by 8 bases, with 7 bases left in between. Supplemented by reference TRBV7-9 and TRBJ1-6, the full variable domain reads DTGVSQNPRHKITKRGQNVTFRCDPISEHNRLYWYRQTLGQGPEFLTYFQNEAQLEKSRLLSDRFSAERPKGSFSTLEIQRTEQGDSAMYLCASSEGYSPLHFGNGTRLTVT.

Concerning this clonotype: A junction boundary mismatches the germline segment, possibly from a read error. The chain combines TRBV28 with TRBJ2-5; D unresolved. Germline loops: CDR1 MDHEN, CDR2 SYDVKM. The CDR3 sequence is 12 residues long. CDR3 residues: CASSFSHYEQCF. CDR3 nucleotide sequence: TGTGCCAGCAGTTTTAGCCACTACGAGCAGTGCTTC. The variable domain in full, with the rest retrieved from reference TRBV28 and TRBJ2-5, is DVKVTQSSRYLVKRTGEKVFLECVQDMDHENMFWYRQDPGLGLRLIYFSYDVKMKEKGDIPEGYSVSREKKERFSLILESASTNQTSMYLCASSFSHYEQCFGPGTRLLVL.

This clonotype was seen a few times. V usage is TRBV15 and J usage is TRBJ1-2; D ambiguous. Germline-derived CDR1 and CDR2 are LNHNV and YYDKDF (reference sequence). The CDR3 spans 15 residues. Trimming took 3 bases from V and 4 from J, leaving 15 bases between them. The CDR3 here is CATSRLGTELYGYTF. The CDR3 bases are TGTGCCACCAGCAGGTTAGGTACAGAGCTCTATGGCTACACCTTC. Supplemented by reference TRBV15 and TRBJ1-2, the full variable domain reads DAMVIQNPRYQVTQFGKPVTLSCSQTLNHNVMYWYQQKSSQAPKLLFHYYDKDFNNEADTPDNFQSRRPNTSFCFLDIRSPGLGDTAMYLCATSRLGTELYGYTFGSGTRLTVV.

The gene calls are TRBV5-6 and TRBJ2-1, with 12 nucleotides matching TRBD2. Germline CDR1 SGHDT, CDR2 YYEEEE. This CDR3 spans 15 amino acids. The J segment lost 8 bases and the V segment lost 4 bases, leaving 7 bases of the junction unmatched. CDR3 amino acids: CASSRGTSGLYEQFF. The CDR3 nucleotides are TGTGCCAGCAGCCGGGGGACTAGCGGGTTGTATGAGCAGTTCTTC. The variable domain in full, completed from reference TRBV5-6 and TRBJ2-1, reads DAGVTQSPTHLIKTRGQQVTLRCSPKSGHDTVSWYQQALGQGPQFIFQYYEEEERQRGNFPDRFSGHQFPNYSSELNVNALLLGDSALYLCASSRGTSGLYEQFFGPGTRLTVL.

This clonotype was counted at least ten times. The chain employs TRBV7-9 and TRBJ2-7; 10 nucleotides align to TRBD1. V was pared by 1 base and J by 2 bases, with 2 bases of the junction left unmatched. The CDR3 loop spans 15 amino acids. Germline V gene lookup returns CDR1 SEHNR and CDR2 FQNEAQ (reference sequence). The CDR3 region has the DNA TGTGCCAGCAGCTTAGGGACAGGGGGACCCTACGAGCAGTACTTC. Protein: CASSLGTGGPYEQYF.

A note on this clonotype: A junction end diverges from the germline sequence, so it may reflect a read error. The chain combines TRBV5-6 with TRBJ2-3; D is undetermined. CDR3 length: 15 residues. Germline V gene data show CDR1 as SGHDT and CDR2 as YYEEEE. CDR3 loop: CASSLDVLNTDTQYF. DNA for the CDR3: TGCGCCAGCAGCTTGGACGTCCTAAATACAGATACGCAGTATTTT.

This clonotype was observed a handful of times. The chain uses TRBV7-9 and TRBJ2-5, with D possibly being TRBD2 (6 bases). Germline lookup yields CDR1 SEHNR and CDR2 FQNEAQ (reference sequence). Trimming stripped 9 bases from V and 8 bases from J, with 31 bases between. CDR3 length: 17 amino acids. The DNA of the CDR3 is TGTGCCAGAGCTTACCTCCGGGACGATGAGACTAGATTTACCCAGTACTTC. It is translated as CARAYLRDDETRFTQYF.

CDR3 bases: TGTGCCAGCAGTTCCTCCCCTAGCGGGAGGGCCCCAGAGACCCAGTACTTC. The encoded protein is CASSSSPSGRAPETQYF. The genes are TRBV27 and TRBJ2-5, with 12 bases aligning to TRBD2. This CDR3 region has 17 residues. Germline V gives CDR1 MNHEY, CDR2 SMNVEV (reference sequence). The ends lost 4 bases at V and 4 bases at J; junction bases unmatched: 10.

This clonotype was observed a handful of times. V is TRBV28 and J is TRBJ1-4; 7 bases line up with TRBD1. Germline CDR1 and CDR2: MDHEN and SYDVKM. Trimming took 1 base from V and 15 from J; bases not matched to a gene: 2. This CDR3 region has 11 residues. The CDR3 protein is CASSLYDRVFF. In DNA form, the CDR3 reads TGTGCCAGCAGTTTATACGACAGGGTGTTTTTT.

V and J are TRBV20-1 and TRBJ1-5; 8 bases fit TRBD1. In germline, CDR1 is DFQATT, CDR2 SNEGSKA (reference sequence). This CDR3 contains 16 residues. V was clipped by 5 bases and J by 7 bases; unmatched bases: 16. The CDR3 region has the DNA TGCAGTGCTTTTATACTTGACAGGGGTAGTGACCAGCCCCAGCATTTT. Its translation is CSAFILDRGSDQPQHF.

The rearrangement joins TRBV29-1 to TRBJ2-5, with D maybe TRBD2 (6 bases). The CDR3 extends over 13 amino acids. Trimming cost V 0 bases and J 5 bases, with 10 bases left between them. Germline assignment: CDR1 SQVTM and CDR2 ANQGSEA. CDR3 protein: CSVEEAGGETQYF. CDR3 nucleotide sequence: TGCAGCGTTGAAGAAGCAGGAGGGGAGACCCAGTACTTC.

CDR3 in amino acids: CASSPRGAGTGNEQFF. The CDR3 DNA follows: TGTGCCAGCAGCCCTAGAGGGGCGGGAACCGGCAATGAGCAGTTCTTC. The V call is TRBV7-2, the J call TRBJ2-5; D is possibly TRBD2 (6 bases). Near its end, the DNA agrees better with TRBJ2-1, so the J call may be wrong. Germline V gives CDR1 SGHTA, CDR2 FQGNSA. This CDR3 has 16 amino acids.